Below, one T cell receptor (beta chain) is given with its context. The antigen is undetermined. Trimming left V 3 bases short and J 2 bases short, with 11 bases between. Germline V gene sequence: CDR1 KGHSH, CDR2 LQKENI. CDR3 length: 14 amino acids. RNA transcripts gave rise to amplified TCR beta CDR3 regions. RT-PCR in the first round (using the HTBI primer set) targeted the TCR CDR3. TCRdb reanalysed the multiplex PCR reads using MiXCR and keeps one entry per CDR3 protein. The data contain around 620,000 distinct CDR3 sequences, roughly 15% of them seen just once; the ten biggest clones take up approximately 3.9%. Stable hyperthyroidism: no ophthalmopathy progression over 18 months of follow-up. Uncontrolled infections, other autoimmune diseases, pregnancy or lactation led to exclusion of patients. These data are taken from a study of T cells in Graves' hyperthyroidism and ophthalmopathy. Background on the study: Before any treatment, at initial diagnosis, peripheral blood was collected.

Overall study results and limits: Through a model of 13 V-J features, ophthalmopathy was separated from stable hyperthyroidism.

This clonotype was obtained from a woman in her thirties with Graves' hyperthyroidism. The chain couples TRBV18 to TRBJ2-7; TRBD2 might be the D (5 bases). Sequenced sample: blood. The CDR3 DNA reads as TGTGCCAGCTCACCTAAAGCGGAACCCTACGAGCAGTACTTC. It translates to CASSPKAEPYEQYF.